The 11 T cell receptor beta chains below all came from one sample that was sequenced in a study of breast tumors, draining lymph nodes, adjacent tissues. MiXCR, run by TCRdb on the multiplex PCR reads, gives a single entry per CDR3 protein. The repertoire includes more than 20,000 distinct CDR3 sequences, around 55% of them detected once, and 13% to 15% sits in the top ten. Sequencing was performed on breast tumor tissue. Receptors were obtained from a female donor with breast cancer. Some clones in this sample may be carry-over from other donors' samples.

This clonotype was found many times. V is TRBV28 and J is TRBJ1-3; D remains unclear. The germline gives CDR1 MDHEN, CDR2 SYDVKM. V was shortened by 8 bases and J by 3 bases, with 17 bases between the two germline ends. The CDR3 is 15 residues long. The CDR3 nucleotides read TGTGCCAGCGGGGTTGGGCCTCGCGGTGGAAACACCATATATTTT. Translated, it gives CASGVGPRGGNTIYF.

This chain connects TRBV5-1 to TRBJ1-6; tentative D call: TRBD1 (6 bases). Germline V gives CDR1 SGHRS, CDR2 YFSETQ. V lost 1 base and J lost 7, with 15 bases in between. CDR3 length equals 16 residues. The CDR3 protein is CASSLNRDTINSPLHF. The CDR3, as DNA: TGCGCCAGCAGCTTGAACAGGGATACAATCAATTCACCCCTCCACTTT.

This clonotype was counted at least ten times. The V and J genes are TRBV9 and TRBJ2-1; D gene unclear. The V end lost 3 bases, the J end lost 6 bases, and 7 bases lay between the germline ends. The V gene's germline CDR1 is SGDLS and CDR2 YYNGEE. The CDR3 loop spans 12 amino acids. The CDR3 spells CASSAHFNEQFF. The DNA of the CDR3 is TGTGCCAGCAGCGCCCACTTCAATGAGCAGTTCTTC.

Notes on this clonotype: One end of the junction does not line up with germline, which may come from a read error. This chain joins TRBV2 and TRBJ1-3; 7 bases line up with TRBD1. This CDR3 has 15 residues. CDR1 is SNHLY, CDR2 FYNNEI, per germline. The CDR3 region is CASSVGRGREYTIYF. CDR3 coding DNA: TGTGCCAGCAGCGTGGGAAGGGGGCGTGAGTACACCATCTATTTC. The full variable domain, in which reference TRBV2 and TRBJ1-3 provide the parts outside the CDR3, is EPEVTQTPSHQVTQMGQEVILRCVPISNHLYFYWYRQILGQKVEFLVSFYNNEISEKSEIFDDQFSVERPDGSNFTLKIRSTKLEDSAMYFCASSVGRGREYTIYFGEGSWLTVV.

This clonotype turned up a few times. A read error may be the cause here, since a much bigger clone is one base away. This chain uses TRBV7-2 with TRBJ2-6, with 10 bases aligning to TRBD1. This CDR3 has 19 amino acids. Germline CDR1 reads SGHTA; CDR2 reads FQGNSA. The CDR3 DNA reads TGTGCCAGCAGCTCTAGGTCGGGACAGGGGTTCTCTGGGCCCAACGTCCTGACTTTC. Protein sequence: CASSSRSGQGFSGPNVLTF.

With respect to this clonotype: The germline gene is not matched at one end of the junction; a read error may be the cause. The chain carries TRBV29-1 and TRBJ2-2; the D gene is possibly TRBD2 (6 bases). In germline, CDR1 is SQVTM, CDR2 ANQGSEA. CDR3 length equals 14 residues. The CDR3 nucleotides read TGCAGCGTCCCGGGACGGGCGAAAACCGGGGAGGTGTTTTTT. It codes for CSVPGRAKTGEVFF.

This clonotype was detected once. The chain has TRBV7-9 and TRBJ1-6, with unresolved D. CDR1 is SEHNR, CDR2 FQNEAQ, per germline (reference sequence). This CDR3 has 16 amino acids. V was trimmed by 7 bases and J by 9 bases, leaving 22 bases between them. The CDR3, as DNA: TGTGCCAGCACCCAATCCTACGAGCGGGAAAGTTCACCCCTCCACTTT. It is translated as CASTQSYERESSPLHF.

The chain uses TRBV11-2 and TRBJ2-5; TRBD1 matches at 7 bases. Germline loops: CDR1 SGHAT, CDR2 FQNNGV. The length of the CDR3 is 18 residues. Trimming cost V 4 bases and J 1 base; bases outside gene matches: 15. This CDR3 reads CASSSPRLATGTQETQYF. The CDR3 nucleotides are TGTGCCAGCAGCTCCCCGAGATTGGCGACAGGGACCCAAGAGACCCAGTACTTC.

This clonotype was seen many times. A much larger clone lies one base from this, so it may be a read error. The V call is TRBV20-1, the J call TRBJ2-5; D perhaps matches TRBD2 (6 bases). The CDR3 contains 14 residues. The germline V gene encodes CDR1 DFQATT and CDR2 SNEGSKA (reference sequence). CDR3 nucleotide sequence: TGCAGTGCTAGGGCTTGGGACTTCCAAGCGACCCAGTACTTC. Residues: CSARAWDFQATQYF.

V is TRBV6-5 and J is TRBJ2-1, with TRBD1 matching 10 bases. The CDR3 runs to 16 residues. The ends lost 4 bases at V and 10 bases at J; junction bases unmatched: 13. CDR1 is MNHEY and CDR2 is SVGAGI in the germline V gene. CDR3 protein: CASSSQGTGEYREQFF. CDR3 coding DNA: TGTGCCAGCAGTTCCCAGGGGACAGGGGAGTATAGGGAGCAGTTCTTC.

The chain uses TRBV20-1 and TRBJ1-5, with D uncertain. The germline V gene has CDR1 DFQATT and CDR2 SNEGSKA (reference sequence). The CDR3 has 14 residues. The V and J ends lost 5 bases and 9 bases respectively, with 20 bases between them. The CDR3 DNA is TGCAGTGCTTCCTCAGATTCAACGAGTTGGCCCCAGCATTTT. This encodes CSASSDSTSWPQHF.